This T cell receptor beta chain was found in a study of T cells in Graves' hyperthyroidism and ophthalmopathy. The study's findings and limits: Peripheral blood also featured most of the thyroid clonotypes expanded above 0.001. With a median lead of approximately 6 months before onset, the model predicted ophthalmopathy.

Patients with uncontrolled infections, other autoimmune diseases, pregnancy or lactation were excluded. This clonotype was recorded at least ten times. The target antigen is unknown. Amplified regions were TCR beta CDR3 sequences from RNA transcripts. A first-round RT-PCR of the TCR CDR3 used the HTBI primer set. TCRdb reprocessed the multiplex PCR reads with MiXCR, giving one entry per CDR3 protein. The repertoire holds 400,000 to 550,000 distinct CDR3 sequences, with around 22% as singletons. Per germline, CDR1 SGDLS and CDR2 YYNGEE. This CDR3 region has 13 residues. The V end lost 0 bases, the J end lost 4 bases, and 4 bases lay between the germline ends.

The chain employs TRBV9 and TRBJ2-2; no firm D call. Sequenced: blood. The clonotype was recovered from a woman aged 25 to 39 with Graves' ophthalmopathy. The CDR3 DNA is TGTGCCAGCAGCGTAGGATCCACCGGGGAGCTGTTTTTT. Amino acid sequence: CASSVGSTGELFF.